A single sample gave rise to the 24 T cell receptor beta chains below, sequenced in a study of T-cell reconstitution after alpha-beta-depleted transplantation in children (TCRdb year 2016). Library preparation used PCR. Sequencing used an Illumina HiSeq 2500. TCR library preparation used molecular barcoding, with unique molecular identifiers applied to normalize quantification of the TCRbeta repertoire. Starting from the raw public reads, TCRdb applied fastp trimming at Q25, assembled clones with MiXCR and retained in-frame beta chains. When rows share a CDR3 protein, they turn into one entry using the most common DNA and genes. The table for this sample lists over 550,000 distinct CDR3 sequences; about 10% of them were counted only once. The ten largest clonotypes hold less than 5% of the sample. Specimen: PBMCs from the stem cell graft donor, collected from the stem cell graft. These TCRs come from a human donor who donated a stem cell graft to a child with acute myeloid leukemia.

The V and J genes are TRBV29-1 and TRBJ1-1; D is ambiguous. CDR1 SQVTM and CDR2 ANQGSEA come from the germline V gene. The CDR3 is 14 amino acids. The V end lost 6 bases, the J end lost 1 base, and 15 bases lay between the germline ends. The CDR3 loop reads CSVVPGLGNTEAFF. As DNA, the CDR3 is TGCAGCGTCGTTCCGGGGTTGGGGAACACTGAAGCTTTCTTT.

The chain carries TRBV12-3 or TRBV12-4 and TRBJ2-7; 8 positions match TRBD1. CDR3 length equals 16 residues. The V and J ends lost 5 bases and 0 bases, in that order; junction bases with no gene match: 9. CDR3 sequence: CASSPGTGSSSYEQYF. The DNA for the CDR3 is TGTGCCAGCAGTCCCGGGACAGGCTCCTCCTCCTACGAGCAGTACTTC.

This clonotype showed up just a few times. V gene TRBV9 combines with J gene TRBJ1-3; no definite D call. V lost 3 bases to trimming and J lost 0 bases, with 10 bases between them. The CDR3 totals 15 residues. Germline V lookup: CDR1 SGDLS, CDR2 YYNGEE. This CDR3 is CASSAPGFSGNTIYF. The CDR3 nucleotides are TGTGCCAGCAGCGCCCCAGGATTCTCTGGAAACACCATATATTTT.

The gene calls are TRBV29-1 and TRBJ1-1; 9 positions match TRBD1. CDR1 and CDR2 from the germline V gene are SQVTM and ANQGSEA. CDR3 length: 14 residues. V lost 6 bases and J lost 2; bases outside the gene matches: 7. In DNA form, the CDR3 reads TGCAGCGTCCTGAGGACAGGGGTAAACACTGAAGCTTTCTTT. Amino acid sequence: CSVLRTGVNTEAFF.

This clonotype was seen only a few times. This chain connects TRBV29-1 to TRBJ1-4; tentative D call: TRBD1 (5 bases). Germline-derived CDR1 and CDR2 are SQVTM and ANQGSEA. With 4 bases removed from V and 8 bases from J, the gap between germline ends came to 11 bases. CDR3 length: 12 residues. The CDR3 DNA sequence: TGCAGCGTTGCGCGTGGGGACGAAAAACTGTTTTTT. Translated: CSVARGDEKLFF.

The genes are TRBV29-1 and TRBJ2-7; D gene ambiguous. Trimming left V 1 base short and J 3 bases short, with 10 bases between. The CDR3 contains 13 residues. Germline V gene sequence: CDR1 SQVTM, CDR2 ANQGSEA. In DNA, the CDR3 is TGCAGCGTTGAAGCATCTTCCGGCTACGAGCAGTACTTC. Encoded protein: CSVEASSGYEQYF.

V and J are TRBV21-1 and TRBJ2-3; TRBD2 is taken as the D call from the table, unchecked against the DNA. TRBV21-1 is a pseudogene. The CDR3 runs 18 residues. Here the CDR3 reads CASSKGQGTSGGTDTQYF. CDR3 sequence (DNA): TGTGCCAGCAGCAAGGGACAGGGGACTAGCGGGGGGACAGATACGCAGTATTTT.

The DNA of the CDR3 is TGTGCCATCAGTTATGGGAGCTCTGGAAACACCATATATTTT. Translated, it gives CAISYGSSGNTIYF. The chain carries TRBV10-3 and TRBJ1-3; the D is unclear. Germline V gene lookup returns CDR1 ENHRY and CDR2 SYGVKD. Deletions cut 5 bases from V and 0 bases from J, with 8 bases between. The CDR3 runs 14 residues.

This clonotype was seen many times. This chain uses TRBV12-3 or TRBV12-4 with TRBJ2-7; D perhaps matches TRBD2 (6 bases). The CDR3 spans 11 residues. V lost 9 bases to trimming and J lost 6 bases, with 12 bases between them. The CDR3: CASSGGIEQYF. CDR3 sequence (DNA): TGTGCCAGTAGTGGCGGGATCGAGCAGTACTTC.

This clonotype was detected a few times. The chain couples TRBV12-3 or TRBV12-4 to TRBJ2-1; the D gene could be TRBD1 or TRBD2 (5 bases each). The CDR3 contains 16 residues. The ends were cut back, 6 bases at V and 9 bases at J, with 24 bases in the middle. In DNA, the CDR3 is TGTGCCAGCAGCTCTACCGGGACCAGCAGTACCGTTGAGCAGTTCTTC. The encoded protein is CASSSTGTSSTVEQFF.

This CDR3 reads CASSWGFGRGSYEQYF. In nucleotides, the CDR3 is TGTGCCAGCAGCTGGGGGTTCGGGCGGGGTTCCTACGAGCAGTACTTC. The V call is TRBV7-2, the J call TRBJ2-7, with TRBD2 as a possible D gene (6 bases). Trimming removed 4 bases from V and 1 base from J, with 17 bases in between. Germline lookup yields CDR1 SGHTA and CDR2 FQGNSA. The CDR3 extends over 16 amino acids.

V gene TRBV5-4 combines with J gene TRBJ1-2; D gene unclear. This CDR3 comprises 13 residues. CDR1 is SGHNT and CDR2 is YYREEE in the germline V gene (reference sequence). Trimming took off 2 bases at V and 5 bases at J, with 10 bases between the two ends. The CDR3 DNA reads TGTGCCAGCAGCTTAGTCCCCAAATATGGCTACACCTTC. This encodes CASSLVPKYGYTF.

The V gene is TRBV7-9, the J gene TRBJ2-3; 8 bases fit TRBD2. V lost 4 bases to trimming and J lost 0 bases; unmatched junction nucleotides: 6. CDR1 is SEHNR, CDR2 FQNEAQ, per germline (reference sequence). The CDR3 extends over 16 amino acids. The CDR3, as DNA: TGTGCCAGCAGCTCATCACTAGCGGAAAGCACAGATACGCAGTATTTT. Its protein product is CASSSSLAESTDTQYF.

The genes are TRBV29-1 and TRBJ2-1, with TRBD2 matching 9 bases. The V gene end was trimmed by 0 bases and the J gene end by 10 bases; junction bases not matched to a gene: 13. The CDR3 runs 16 residues. Germline lookup yields CDR1 SQVTM and CDR2 ANQGSEA. The DNA of the CDR3 is TGCAGCGTTGAAGATCCGTTTGGACTAGCGTTCGAGGAGCAGTTCTTC. Its translation is CSVEDPFGLAFEEQFF.

This clonotype has at least ten counts. The genes are TRBV11-1 and TRBJ2-7, with unresolved D. Germline CDR1 and CDR2: SGHAT and FQDESV (reference sequence). Trimming pared 6 bases from V and 1 base from J, leaving 10 bases between. This CDR3 comprises 13 residues. The CDR3 region has the DNA TGTGCCAGCAGTCGTGGACGGTCCTACGAGCAGTACTTC. It translates to CASSRGRSYEQYF.

The chain is built from TRBV2 and TRBJ2-7; 8 nucleotides match TRBD1. Trimming took 6 bases from V and 0 from J; bases not matched to a gene: 4. CDR3 length: 14 amino acids. The V gene's germline CDR1 is SNHLY and CDR2 FYNNEI. CDR3 nucleotides: TGTGCCAGCAGAAGGCAGGGGGCCTCCTACGAGCAGTACTTC. Protein sequence: CASRRQGASYEQYF.

This clonotype was detected many times. This chain uses TRBV12-3 or TRBV12-4 with TRBJ2-1; 7 bases are shared with TRBD2. This CDR3 is 17 amino acids long. Trimming took 3 bases from V and 4 from J; bases not matched to a gene: 12. The CDR3 nucleotides read TGTGCCAGCAGTTTGATGGGGGGGTCGCCTCAATACAATGAGCAGTTCTTC. Its protein is CASSLMGGSPQYNEQFF.

V is TRBV12-3 or TRBV12-4 and J is TRBJ2-3, with D possibly matching TRBD2 (6 bases). Trimming left V 6 bases short and J 2 bases short, with 18 bases between. The CDR3 consists of 16 residues. CDR3 nucleotides: TGTGCCAGCAGCTTGTACGGGACTCTCTCCACAGATACGCAGTATTTT. This translates into CASSLYGTLSTDTQYF.

The chain uses TRBV10-3 and TRBJ2-5; 9 nucleotides agree with TRBD1. CDR1 and CDR2 (germline): ENHRY, SYGVKD. The CDR3 runs 15 residues. Losses at the gene ends were 5 bases for V and 2 bases for J; bases not matched to a gene: 6. The CDR3 region is CAISTGQGTQETQYF. The CDR3, as DNA: TGTGCCATCAGTACCGGACAGGGGACACAAGAGACCCAGTACTTC.

This clonotype was seen ten or more times. This chain joins TRBV5-1 and TRBJ2-7; the match to TRBD1 covers 7 bases. V trimming: 0 bases; J trimming: 5 bases; junction bases outside the gene matches: 5. The CDR3 extends over 14 amino acids. Germline assignment: CDR1 SGHRS and CDR2 YFSETQ. The CDR3 nucleotides read TGCGCCAGCAGCTTGGAGACAGGGTTGAACGAGCAGTACTTC. Residues: CASSLETGLNEQYF.

This clonotype was seen repeatedly, ten times or more. Written as DNA, the CDR3 is TGTGCCAGCGGCACTAGCGGGAGCAATGAGCAGTTCTTC. Its protein is CASGTSGSNEQFF. This chain connects TRBV12-3 or TRBV12-4 to TRBJ2-1; 11 bases line up with TRBD2. The CDR3 is 13 amino acids. After removal of 8 bases from V and 6 bases from J, the junction contained 3 bases not matched to a gene.

This clonotype was seen once. The gene calls are TRBV25-1 and TRBJ2-7; D is undetermined. Germline V gene lookup returns CDR1 MGHDK and CDR2 SYGVNS. V was clipped by 3 bases and J by 2 bases, with 5 bases between them. The CDR3 extends over 12 amino acids. DNA of the CDR3: TGTGCCAGCAGTGATAGAACCTACGAGCAGTACTTC. Translation gives CASSDRTYEQYF.

This clonotype is categorized as medium-sized. This sequence joins TRBV6-1 and TRBJ1-5; D call uncertain. CDR1 is MNHNS, CDR2 SASEGT, per germline. The CDR3 consists of 14 residues. Trimming shortened V by 2 bases and J by 1 base, and 6 bases separated the two germline ends. CDR3 residues: CASSEIGSNQPQHF. The CDR3, as DNA: TGTGCCAGCAGTGAAATCGGGAGCAATCAGCCCCAGCATTTT.

This clonotype was found a few times. V and J are TRBV12-3 or TRBV12-4 and TRBJ1-5; D may be TRBD1 (5 bases). Trimming stripped 5 bases from V and 4 bases from J, with 18 bases between. The CDR3 consists of 16 residues. In DNA form, the CDR3 reads TGTGCCAGCAGTCCTCAGGGATTAGGCGGAAATCAGCCCCAGCATTTT. Protein sequence: CASSPQGLGGNQPQHF.